This T cell receptor (beta chain) was captured by sequencing in a study of blood T cell repertoires in COVID-19. Study at large: COVID-19 samples, acute and convalescent, were from the United States, Italy and Spain.

Recruitment covered fewer than 25 US areas and drew participants whose ages spanned about 18 to 100 years. Cohorts were determined from participant-reported clinical history. Germline V gives CDR1 KGHDR, CDR2 SFDVKD. Trimming removed 0 bases at V and 2 bases at J, with 6 bases between. The length of the CDR3 is 14 residues. Authors' data handling: Amplification with reference gene primers provided the estimates of nucleated cell counts. Assay used: immunoSEQ multiplex PCR; TCRdb lists only in-frame clones, some missing. From that table come the V and J calls and clone size; the DNA was used to work out D and trimming. The sample consists of under 350,000 clones, more than 75% of them appearing once.

The chain couples TRBV24-1 to TRBJ1-2; D is undetermined. The TCR was taken from a man aged 25 to 45 who had recovered from COVID-19. The sample was PBMCs or T cells enriched from blood (not recorded which). As DNA, the CDR3 is TGTGCCACCAGTGATTTGTCACTGAACTATGGCTACACCTTC. It specifies CATSDLSLNYGYTF.